This T cell receptor (beta chain) was captured in a study of cytomegalovirus exposure and HLA in healthy donors. Findings of the study overall: CMV antigen specificity of three CMV-associated chains was confirmed in vitro.

Note on this clone: Its antigen remains unknown.

In the PCR, 60 Vbeta and 13 Jbeta primers were used. Measured with immunoSEQ multiplex PCR; TCRdb has only the in-frame clones, and not every one. The sample contains some 110,000 clones, approximately 70% of which appear only once. Germline CDR1 SGDLS, CDR2 YYNGEE. V shed 2 bases and J shed 4 bases, with 12 bases lying between them. The CDR3 is made up of 14 amino acids. The V gene is TRBV9, the J gene TRBJ1-1; no clear D gene. The sequence came from a boy between 10 and 17 years old in good health and CMV-seronegative. Input material: PBMCs. CDR3 region: CASSVSGGSTEAFF. CDR3 in DNA: TGTGCCAGCAGCGTGTCGGGAGGGAGCACTGAAGCTTTCTTT.